A selection of T cell receptor beta chains follows, all from one sample in a study of cytomegalovirus exposure and HLA in healthy donors. The protocol was immunoSEQ multiplex PCR, while the TCRdb copy is restricted to in-frame clones and leaves out a portion. The table records hundreds of thousands of clones, almost 80% of them present only once. The sequenced sample was PBMCs. The source of these receptors is a male donor in good health and CMV-seronegative. Both conserved end residues are part of each CDR3. D genes are given only for firm matches. Not every row has a clone size; where given, it reads once, few, many or a size class.

clone_size d_call j_call v_call cdr3_nt cdr3_aa
NA TRBD2 TRBJ2-3 TRBV5-6 TGTGCCAGCAGCTCCCTGGGTAGCGGGAGCACAGATACGCAGTATTTT CASSSLGSGSTDTQYF
NA TRBD1 TRBJ2-1 TRBV5-8 TGTGCCAGCAGCCCCGGGACAGGGGTCAATGAGCAGTTCTTC CASSPGTGVNEQFF
NA TRBD1 TRBJ1-4 TRBV2 TGTGCCAGCAGGCGACAGGGGGGAACGGAAAAACTGTTTTTT CASRRQGGTEKLFF
NA NA TRBJ2-4 TRBV14 TGTGCCAGCAGCCAAGGGGATAAGGGGGGGTCCAAAAACATTCAGTACTTC CASSQGDKGGSKNIQYF
NA NA TRBJ2-1 TRBV15 TGTGCCACCGTATTGACAGGTCCCCAGTACAATGAGCAGTTCTTC CATVLTGPQYNEQFF
NA NA TRBJ1-1 TRBV7-9 TGTGCCAGCAGCTTAGCCCAGGGGCGGGGGGACACTGAAGCTTTCTTT CASSLAQGRGDTEAFF
NA NA TRBJ2-7 TRBV7-7 TGTGCCAGCAGCCGTGAATACCTCTACGAGCAGTACTTC CASSREYLYEQYF
NA NA TRBJ2-3 TRBV27 TGTGCCAGCAACCGGGTGCGGGGCACAGATACGCAGTATTTT CASNRVRGTDTQYF
NA TRBD2 TRBJ2-2 TRBV7-3 TGTGCCAGCAGCTTAAGTGCTAGCGGGAGAATTAGCACCGGGGAGCTGTTTTTT CASSLSASGRISTGELFF
NA NA TRBJ2-1 TRBV15 TGTGCCACTTCTGGAGGGGGCGACCGGGAGGGACCCTACAATGAGCAGTTCTTC CATSGGGDREGPYNEQFF
few NA TRBJ2-3 TRBV19 TGTGCCAGTAGTATATCGGGGAGTCGCACAGATACGCAGTATTTT CASSISGSRTDTQYF
NA TRBD2 TRBJ2-3 TRBV2 TGTGCCAGCAGAGGAGCGGGAGGGCCCGCAGATACGCAGTATTTT CASRGAGGPADTQYF
few NA TRBJ1-5 TRBV6-1 TGTGCCAGCAGTGAATTCGGGGGGAGCAATCAGCCCCAGCATTTT CASSEFGGSNQPQHF
NA TRBD2 TRBJ2-7 TRBV5-1 TGCGCCAGCAGCTTGACGGTAGCGGGAGTTCTCGAGCAGTACTTC CASSLTVAGVLEQYF
NA NA TRBJ2-1 TRBV28 TGTGCCAGCAATTCTCTGGGGAGGGGGATGGACAATGAGCAGTTCTTC CASNSLGRGMDNEQFF
NA TRBD1 TRBJ2-7 TRBV11-2 TGTGCCAGCAGCTTAGATGGCGGGGGGACAGGGGGCATGTACGAGCAGTACTTC CASSLDGGGTGGMYEQYF
NA TRBD1 TRBJ2-1 TRBV5-1 TGCGCCAGCAGCTGGGGACAGTCGGGTGAGCAGTTCTTC CASSWGQSGEQFF
once TRBD2 TRBJ2-6 TRBV4-1 TGCGCCAGCAGCCAAGGACCTGGACTAGCGCACTCTGGGGCCAACGTCCTGACTTTC CASSQGPGLAHSGANVLTF
NA NA TRBJ2-1 TRBV15 TGTGCCACCAGTTCCTCCCTTAGAAGCAATGAGCAGTTCTTC CATSSSLRSNEQFF
NA TRBD1 TRBJ2-2 TRBV6-1 TGTGCCAGCAGTGAAGCGCTTCCGGGACAGAGTTTAGGAACCGGGGAGCTGTTTTTT CASSEALPGQSLGTGELFF
NA NA TRBJ2-1 TRBV15 TGTGCCACCAGTAGCCTGGGGCAGGGGCACAATGAGCAGTTCTTC CATSSLGQGHNEQFF
NA TRBD1 TRBJ2-1 TRBV19 TGTGCCAGTAGTACGCCGACAGGGATGATATACAATGAGCAGTTCTTC CASSTPTGMIYNEQFF
NA NA TRBJ1-3 TRBV2 TGTGCCAGCAGTTTTGACAGTGGAAACACCATATATTTT CASSFDSGNTIYF
NA NA TRBJ1-2 TRBV19 TGTGCCAGTAGTTATGGCGGGTTTTATTATGGCTACACCTTC CASSYGGFYYGYTF
NA NA TRBJ1-1 TRBV13 TGTGCCAGCAGCCGTCGACAGTTAGACGCTGAAGCTTTCTTT CASSRRQLDAEAFF
NA NA TRBJ1-4 TRBV5-1 TGCGCCAGCAGCTTACAGAGTTCAACTAATGAAAAACTGTTTTTT CASSLQSSTNEKLFF
NA TRBD1 TRBJ2-7 TRBV25-1 TGTGCCAGCAGTGAAGACAGGGTTGGCACCTACGAGCAGTACTTC CASSEDRVGTYEQYF
NA TRBD2 TRBJ2-7 TRBV4-2 TGTGCCAGCAGCCAAGGTATAGCGGGAGTGGCGTACGAGCAGTACTTC CASSQGIAGVAYEQYF
NA TRBD1 TRBJ2-3 TRBV19 TGTGCCAGTAGTCCCAGACAGGGGGGCACAGATACGCAGTATTTT CASSPRQGGTDTQYF
few NA TRBJ1-5 TRBV7-2 TGTGCCAGCAGCACCAGGGTAGTCAGTCAGCCCCAGCATTTT CASSTRVVSQPQHF
NA NA TRBJ1-4 TRBV18 TGTGCCAGCTCACGACCGACAGACTCTAATGAAAAACTGTTTTTT CASSRPTDSNEKLFF
NA TRBD1 TRBJ1-1 TRBV5-1 TGCGCCAGCAGCGCCGCAGGGGGCAAGACTGAAGCTTTCTTT CASSAAGGKTEAFF
NA NA TRBJ2-7 TRBV28 TGTGCCAGCAGTTACGAGAAACCCTACGAGCAGTACTTC CASSYEKPYEQYF
NA TRBD2 TRBJ2-7 TRBV4-1 TGCGCCAGCAGCCAAGAATCGGCGGGAGTGCGGAGTGCGTCCTACGAGCAGTACTTC CASSQESAGVRSASYEQYF
NA TRBD1 TRBJ1-1 TRBV14 TGTGCCAGCAGCCACTTGGACAGGCTCGACACTGAAGCTTTCTTT CASSHLDRLDTEAFF
NA TRBD2 TRBJ2-3 TRBV6-4 TGTGCCAGCAGCAGACTAGCGGGAGGCACAGATACGCAGTATTTT CASSRLAGGTDTQYF
NA NA TRBJ1-3 TRBV9 TGTGCCAGCAGCGTAGGCGACAGTTACTCTGGAAACACCATATATTTT CASSVGDSYSGNTIYF
NA NA TRBJ2-2 TRBV19 TGTGCCAGTAGCCACAGGACGGCGAACACCGGGGAGCTGTTTTTT CASSHRTANTGELFF
NA TRBD2 TRBJ2-1 TRBV4-2 TGTGCCAGCAGCCAAGATTTGATAGCGGGACCGAATGAGCAGTTCTTC CASSQDLIAGPNEQFF
NA NA TRBJ2-2 TRBV7-8 TGTGCCAGCAGTCCCACCCCGCTATCTTCTACGAACACCGGGGAGCTGTTTTTT CASSPTPLSSTNTGELFF
NA TRBD1 TRBJ2-7 TRBV7-9 TGTGCCAGCAGCTTGACAGGGGGCGGCTACGAGCAGTACTTC CASSLTGGGYEQYF
few TRBD2 TRBJ2-3 TRBV18 TGTGCCAGCTCACTACAGCGGGAGAAGGGGGATACGCAGTATTTT CASSLQREKGDTQYF
NA NA TRBJ2-1 TRBV7-9 TGTGCCGCTCCCTCCGGCGAGCGGATAATCAATGAGCAGTTCTTC CAAPSGERIINEQFF
NA NA TRBJ2-7 TRBV5-6 TGTGCCAGCAGCCAAGGACAGTCCTACTCCTACGAGCAGTACTTC CASSQGQSYSYEQYF
NA NA TRBJ1-2 TRBV7-9 TGTGCCAGCAGCCTCGGACAATCCGTCCTGAACTATGGCTACACCTTC CASSLGQSVLNYGYTF
NA NA TRBJ1-5 TRBV5-6 TGTGCCAGCAGCTTGGCCGGGACTCGCAATCAGCCCCAGCATTTT CASSLAGTRNQPQHF
few NA TRBJ2-1 TRBV2 TGTGCCAGCAGTGAAGTCGATGAGCAGTTCTTC CASSEVDEQFF
NA TRBD1 TRBJ2-7 TRBV29-1 TGCAGCGTTGAAGACTCCGGGACAGGGGACGAGCAGTACTTC CSVEDSGTGDEQYF
NA NA TRBJ2-4 TRBV9 TGTGCCAGCAGCGTGGGGCAGACAAACATTCAGTACTTC CASSVGQTNIQYF
NA TRBD1 TRBJ2-1 TRBV9 TGTGCCAGCAGCGTAGGCGGAGGGGGACAGGGGACCAATGAGCAGTTCTTC CASSVGGGGQGTNEQFF
NA NA TRBJ1-2 TRBV6-1 TGTGCCACCTCACAGGGAAGTGGCTACACCTTC CATSQGSGYTF
NA NA TRBJ2-7 TRBV5-4 TGTGCCAGCAGTTTAGGCGGGAACTCCTACGAGCAGTACTTC CASSLGGNSYEQYF
NA TRBD2 TRBJ2-3 TRBV9 TGTGCCAGCAGCGTAGAAAGCGGGACCAGCACAGATACGCAGTATTTT CASSVESGTSTDTQYF
NA TRBD1 TRBJ1-4 TRBV19 TGTGCCGAACAGGGGTCGGGGCATGCAACTAATGAAAAACTGTTTTTT CAEQGSGHATNEKLFF
NA TRBD1 TRBJ1-2 TRBV2 TGTGCCAGCAGTGTCGGGACAGGGGCTAGTGGCTACACCTTC CASSVGTGASGYTF
NA TRBD1 TRBJ1-4 TRBV2 TGTGCCAGCAGTGACCCCCAGACAGGGGCTAATGAAAAACTGTTTTTT CASSDPQTGANEKLFF
NA TRBD1 TRBJ1-2 TRBV7-3 TGTGCCAGCAGCTACGACAGGGCTGGTGGCTACACCTTC CASSYDRAGGYTF
NA NA TRBJ1-5 TRBV7-9 TGTTCCAGCAGCTTAGGCGGAAATCAGCCCCAGCATTTT CSSSLGGNQPQHF
few TRBD1 TRBJ1-5 TRBV6-1 TGTGCCAGCAGTGGCCCCTGGACAGGCGGGAATCAGCCCCAGCATTTT CASSGPWTGGNQPQHF
NA NA TRBJ1-1 TRBV28 TGTGCCAGCAGTGATTCTGGGAGGCCGGAAGCTTTCTTT CASSDSGRPEAFF